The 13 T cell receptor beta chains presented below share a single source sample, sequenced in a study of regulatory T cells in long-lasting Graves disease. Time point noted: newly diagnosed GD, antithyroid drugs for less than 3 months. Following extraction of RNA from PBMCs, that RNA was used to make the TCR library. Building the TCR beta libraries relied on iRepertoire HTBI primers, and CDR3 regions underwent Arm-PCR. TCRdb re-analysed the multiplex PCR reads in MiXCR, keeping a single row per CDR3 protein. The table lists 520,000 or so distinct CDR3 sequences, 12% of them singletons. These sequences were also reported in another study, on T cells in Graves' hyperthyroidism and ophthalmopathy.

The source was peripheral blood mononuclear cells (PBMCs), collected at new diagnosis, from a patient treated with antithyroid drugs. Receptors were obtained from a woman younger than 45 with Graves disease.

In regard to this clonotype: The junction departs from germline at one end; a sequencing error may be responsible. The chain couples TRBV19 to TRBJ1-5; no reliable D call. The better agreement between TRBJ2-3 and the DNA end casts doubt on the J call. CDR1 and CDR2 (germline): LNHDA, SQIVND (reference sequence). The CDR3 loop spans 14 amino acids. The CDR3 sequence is CASFPPPVGQPQYF. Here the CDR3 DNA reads TGCGCCAGTTTTCCCCCCCCGGTGGGTCAGCCCCAGTATTTT.

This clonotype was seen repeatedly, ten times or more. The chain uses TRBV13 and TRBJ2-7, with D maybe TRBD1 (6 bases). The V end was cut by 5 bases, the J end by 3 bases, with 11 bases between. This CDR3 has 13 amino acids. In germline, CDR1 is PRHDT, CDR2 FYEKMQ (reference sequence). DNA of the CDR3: TGTGCCAGCAGCCCCCGGGGACACTACGAGCAGTACTTC. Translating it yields CASSPRGHYEQYF.

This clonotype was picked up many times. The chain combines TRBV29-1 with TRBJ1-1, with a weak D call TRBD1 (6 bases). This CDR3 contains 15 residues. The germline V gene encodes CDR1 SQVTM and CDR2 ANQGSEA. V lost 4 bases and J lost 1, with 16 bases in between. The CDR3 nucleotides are TGCAGCGTTGTCCAGAACAGGGCATCGAACACTGAAGCTTTCTTT. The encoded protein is CSVVQNRASNTEAFF.

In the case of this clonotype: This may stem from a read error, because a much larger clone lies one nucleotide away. The CDR3: CSITTGGVYNEQFF. CDR3 DNA sequence: TGCAGCATTACGACAGGGGGAGTCTACAATGAGCAGTTCTTC. J is TRBJ2-1 and V is TRBV29-1; 9 nucleotides align to TRBD1. CDR3 length: 14 residues. J gave up 3 bases and V 8 bases, and 8 bases lay outside the gene matches. Germline CDR1 reads SQVTM; CDR2 reads ANQGSEA.

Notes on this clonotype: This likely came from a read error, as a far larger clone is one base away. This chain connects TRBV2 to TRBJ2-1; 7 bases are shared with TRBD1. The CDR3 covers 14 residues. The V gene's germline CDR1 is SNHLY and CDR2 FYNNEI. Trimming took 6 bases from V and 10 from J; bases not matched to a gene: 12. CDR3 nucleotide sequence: TGTGCCAGCAGAGCCGACAGGGCGAAATACGAGCAGTTCTTC. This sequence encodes CASRADRAKYEQFF. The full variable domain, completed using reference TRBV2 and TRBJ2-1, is EPEVTQTPSHQVTQMGQEVILRCVPISNHLYFYWYRQILGQKVEFLVSFYNNEISEKSEIFDDQFSVERPDGSNFTLKIRSTKLEDSAMYFCASRADRAKYEQFFGPGTRLTVL.

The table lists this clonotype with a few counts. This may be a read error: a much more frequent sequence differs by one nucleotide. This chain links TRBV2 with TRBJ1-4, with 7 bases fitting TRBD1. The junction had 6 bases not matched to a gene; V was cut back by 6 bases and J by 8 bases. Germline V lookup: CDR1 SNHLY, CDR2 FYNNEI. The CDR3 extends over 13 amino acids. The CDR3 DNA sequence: TGTGCCAGCAGGGCAGGGGGTCGCGAAAAACTGTTTTTT. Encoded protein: CASRAGGREKLFF. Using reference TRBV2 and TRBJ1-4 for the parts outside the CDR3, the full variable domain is EPEVTQTPSHQVTQMGQEVILRCVPISNHLYFYWYRQILGQKVEFLVSFYNNEISEKSEIFDDQFSVERPDGSNFTLKIRSTKLEDSAMYFCASRAGGREKLFFGSGTQLSVL.

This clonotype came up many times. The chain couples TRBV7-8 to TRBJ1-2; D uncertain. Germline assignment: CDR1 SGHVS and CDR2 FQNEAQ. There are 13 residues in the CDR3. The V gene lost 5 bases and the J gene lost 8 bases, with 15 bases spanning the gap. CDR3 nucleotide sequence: TGTGCCAGCAGCCGCGACGGCTTTAGCGGCTACACCTTC. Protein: CASSRDGFSGYTF. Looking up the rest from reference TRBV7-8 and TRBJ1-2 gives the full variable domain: GAGVSQSPRYKVAKRGQDVALRCDPISGHVSLFWYQQALGQGPEFLTYFQNEAQLDKSGLPSDRFFAERPEGSVSTLKIQRTQQEDSAVYLCASSRDGFSGYTFGSGTRLTVV.

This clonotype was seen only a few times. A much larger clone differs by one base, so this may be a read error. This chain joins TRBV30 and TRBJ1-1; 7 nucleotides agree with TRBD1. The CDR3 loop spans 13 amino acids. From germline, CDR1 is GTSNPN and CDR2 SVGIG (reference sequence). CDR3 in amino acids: CAWDKGASTGAFF. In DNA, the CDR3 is TGTGCCTGGGACAAGGGGGCGAGCACTGGAGCTTTCTTT.

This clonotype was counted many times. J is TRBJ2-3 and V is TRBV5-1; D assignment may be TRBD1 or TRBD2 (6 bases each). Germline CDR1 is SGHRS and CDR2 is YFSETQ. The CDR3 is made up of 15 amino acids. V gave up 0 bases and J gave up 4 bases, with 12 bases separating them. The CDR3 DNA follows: TGCGCCAGCAGCTTGGATGGGGGGCAAGCAGATACGCAGTATTTT. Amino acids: CASSLDGGQADTQYF.

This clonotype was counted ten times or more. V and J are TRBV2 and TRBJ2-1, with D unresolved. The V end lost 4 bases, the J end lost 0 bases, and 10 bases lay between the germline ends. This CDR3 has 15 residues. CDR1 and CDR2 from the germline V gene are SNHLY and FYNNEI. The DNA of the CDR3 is TGTGCCAGCAGTGTAGGACCTAGCTCCTACAATGAGCAGTTCTTC. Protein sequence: CASSVGPSSYNEQFF.

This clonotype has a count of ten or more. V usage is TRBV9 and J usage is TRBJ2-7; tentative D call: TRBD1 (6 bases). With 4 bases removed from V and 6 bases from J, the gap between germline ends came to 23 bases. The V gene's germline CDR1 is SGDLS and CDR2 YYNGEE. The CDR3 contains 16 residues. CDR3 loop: CASSQGQGGSGGEQYF. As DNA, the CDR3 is TGTGCCAGCAGCCAGGGGCAGGGTGGGTCTGGTGGCGAGCAGTACTTC.

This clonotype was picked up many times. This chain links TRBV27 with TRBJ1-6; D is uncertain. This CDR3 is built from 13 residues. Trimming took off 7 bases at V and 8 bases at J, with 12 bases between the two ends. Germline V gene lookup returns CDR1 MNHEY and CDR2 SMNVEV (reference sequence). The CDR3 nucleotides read TGTGCCAGCACCATCCGCCCGTATTCACCCCTCCACTTT. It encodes CASTIRPYSPLHF.

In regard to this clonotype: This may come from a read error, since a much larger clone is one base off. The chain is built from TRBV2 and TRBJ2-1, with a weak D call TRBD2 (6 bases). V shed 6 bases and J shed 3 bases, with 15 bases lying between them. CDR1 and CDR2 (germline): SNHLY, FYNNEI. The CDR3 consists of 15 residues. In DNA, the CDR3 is TGTGCCAGCAGCGCCCTGATTAGCGGCTACAATGAGCAGTTCTTC. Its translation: CASSALISGYNEQFF. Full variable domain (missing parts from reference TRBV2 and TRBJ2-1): EPEVTQTPSHQVTQMGQEVILRCVPISNHLYFYWYRQILGQKVEFLVSFYNNEISEKSEIFDDQFSVERPDGSNFTLKIRSTKLEDSAMYFCASSALISGYNEQFFGPGTRLTVL.